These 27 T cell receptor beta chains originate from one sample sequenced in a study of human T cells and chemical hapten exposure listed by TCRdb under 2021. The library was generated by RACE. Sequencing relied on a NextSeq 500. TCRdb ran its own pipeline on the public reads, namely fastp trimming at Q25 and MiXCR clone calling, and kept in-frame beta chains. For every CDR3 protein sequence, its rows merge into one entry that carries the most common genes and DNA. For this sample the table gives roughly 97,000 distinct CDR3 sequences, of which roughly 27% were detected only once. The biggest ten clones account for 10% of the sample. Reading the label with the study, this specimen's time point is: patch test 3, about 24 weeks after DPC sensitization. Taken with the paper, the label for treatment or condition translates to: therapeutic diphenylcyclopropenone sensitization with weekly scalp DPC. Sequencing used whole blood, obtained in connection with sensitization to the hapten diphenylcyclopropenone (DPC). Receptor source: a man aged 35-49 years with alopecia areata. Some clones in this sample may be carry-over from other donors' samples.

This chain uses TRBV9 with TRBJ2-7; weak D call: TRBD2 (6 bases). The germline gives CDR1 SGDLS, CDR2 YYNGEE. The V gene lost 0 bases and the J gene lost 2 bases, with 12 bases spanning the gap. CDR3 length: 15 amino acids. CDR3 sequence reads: CASSVGPGGTYEQYF. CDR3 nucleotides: TGTGCCAGCAGCGTAGGGCCAGGCGGGACCTACGAGCAGTACTTC.

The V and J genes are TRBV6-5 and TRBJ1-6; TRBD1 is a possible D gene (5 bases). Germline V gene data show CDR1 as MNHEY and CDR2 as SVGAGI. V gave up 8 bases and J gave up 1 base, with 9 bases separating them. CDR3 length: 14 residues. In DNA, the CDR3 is TGTGCCAGCTGTCGACAGTCCTATAATTCACCCCTCCACTTT. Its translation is CASCRQSYNSPLHF.

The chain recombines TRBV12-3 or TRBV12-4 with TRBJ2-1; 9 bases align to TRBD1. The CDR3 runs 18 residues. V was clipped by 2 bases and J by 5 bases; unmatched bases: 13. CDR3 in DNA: TGTGCCAGCAGTTTAAAGAGGACAGGGGTGGTTGGAGACAATGAGCAGTTCTTC. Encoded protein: CASSLKRTGVVGDNEQFF.

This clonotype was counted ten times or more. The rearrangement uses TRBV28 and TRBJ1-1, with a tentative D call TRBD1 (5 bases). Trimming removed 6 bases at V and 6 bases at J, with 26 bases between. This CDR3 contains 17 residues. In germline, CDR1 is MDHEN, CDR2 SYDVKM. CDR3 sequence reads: CASSTNQHPGRYAEAFF. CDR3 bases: TGTGCCAGCAGCACGAATCAGCACCCGGGACGTTACGCTGAAGCTTTCTTT. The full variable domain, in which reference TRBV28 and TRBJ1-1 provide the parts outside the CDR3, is DVKVTQSSRYLVKRTGEKVFLECVQDMDHENMFWYRQDPGLGLRLIYFSYDVKMKEKGDIPEGYSVSREKKERFSLILESASTNQTSMYLCASSTNQHPGRYAEAFFGQGTRLTVV.

CDR3 DNA: TGCAGTGTTGGACAGGGGGACCATCAGCCCCAGCATTTT. Amino acids: CSVGQGDHQPQHF. The chain couples TRBV20-1 to TRBJ1-5; 10 positions agree with TRBD1. The CDR3 length is 13 residues. The germline V gene has CDR1 DFQATT and CDR2 SNEGSKA (reference sequence). After removal of 7 bases from V and 5 bases from J, the junction contained 5 bases not matched to a gene.

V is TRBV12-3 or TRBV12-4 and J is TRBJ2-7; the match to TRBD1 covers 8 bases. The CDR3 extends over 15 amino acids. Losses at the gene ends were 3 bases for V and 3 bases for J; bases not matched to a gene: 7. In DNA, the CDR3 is TGTGCCAGCAGTTTGAGACAGGGGCCGGTCTACGAGCAGTACTTC. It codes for CASSLRQGPVYEQYF.

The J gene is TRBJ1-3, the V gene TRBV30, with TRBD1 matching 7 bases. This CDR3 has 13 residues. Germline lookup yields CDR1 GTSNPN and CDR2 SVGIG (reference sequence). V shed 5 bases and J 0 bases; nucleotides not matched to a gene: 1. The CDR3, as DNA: TGTGCCTGGGGGACAGTCTCTGGAAACACCATATATTTT. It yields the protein CAWGTVSGNTIYF.

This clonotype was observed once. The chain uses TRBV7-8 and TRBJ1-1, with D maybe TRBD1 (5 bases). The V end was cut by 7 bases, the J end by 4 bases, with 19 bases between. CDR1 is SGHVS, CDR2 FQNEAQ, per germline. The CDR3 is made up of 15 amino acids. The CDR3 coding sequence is TGTGCCAGCACCGCTAGGGGACGGCGGAGCACTGAAGCTTTCTTT. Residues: CASTARGRRSTEAFF.

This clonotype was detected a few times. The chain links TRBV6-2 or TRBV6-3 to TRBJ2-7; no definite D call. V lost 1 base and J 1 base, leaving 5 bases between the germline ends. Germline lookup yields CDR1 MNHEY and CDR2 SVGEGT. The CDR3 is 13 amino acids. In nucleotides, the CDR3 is TGTGCCAGCAGTTACTTGGGTTCCTACGAGCAGTACTTC. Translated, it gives CASSYLGSYEQYF.

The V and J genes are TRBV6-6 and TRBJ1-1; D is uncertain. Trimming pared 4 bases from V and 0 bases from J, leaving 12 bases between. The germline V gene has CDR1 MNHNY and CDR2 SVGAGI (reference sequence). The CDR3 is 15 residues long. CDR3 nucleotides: TGTGCCAGCAGTTGGCCAAAACCGATGAACACTGAAGCTTTCTTT. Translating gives CASSWPKPMNTEAFF.

CDR3 in amino acids: CASVPGFFGNSPLHF. CDR3 bases: TGTGCCAGCGTTCCGGGGTTTTTTGGTAATTCACCCCTCCACTTT. This chain connects TRBV28 to TRBJ1-6, with D hard to call. The CDR3 is made up of 15 amino acids. Germline CDR1 is MDHEN and CDR2 is SYDVKM. V shed 8 bases and J shed 6 bases, with 17 bases lying between them.

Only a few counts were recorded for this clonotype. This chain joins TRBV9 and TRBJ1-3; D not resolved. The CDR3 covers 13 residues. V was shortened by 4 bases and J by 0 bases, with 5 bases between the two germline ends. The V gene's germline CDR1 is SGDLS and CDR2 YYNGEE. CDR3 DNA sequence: TGTGCCAGCAGCACAAGCTCTGGAAACACCATATATTTT. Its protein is CASSTSSGNTIYF.

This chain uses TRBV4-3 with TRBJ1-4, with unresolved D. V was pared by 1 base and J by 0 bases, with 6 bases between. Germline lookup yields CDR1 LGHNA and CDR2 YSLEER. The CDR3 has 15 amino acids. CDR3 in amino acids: CASSQVLATNEKLFF. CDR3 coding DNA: TGCGCCAGCAGCCAAGTGTTAGCAACTAATGAAAAACTGTTTTTT.

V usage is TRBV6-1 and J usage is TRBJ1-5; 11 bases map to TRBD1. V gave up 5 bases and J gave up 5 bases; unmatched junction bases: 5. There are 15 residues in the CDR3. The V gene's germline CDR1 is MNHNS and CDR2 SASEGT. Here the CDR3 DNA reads TGTGCCAGCAGTACCAAGGACAGGGGGCATCAGCCCCAGCATTTT. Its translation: CASSTKDRGHQPQHF.

The CDR3 coding sequence is TGTGCCAGCAGCCATCTCCTAGCGGGAGCTTCCCCGGAGGCCCAGTACTTC. Translation: CASSHLLAGASPEAQYF. The gene calls are TRBV3-1 and TRBJ2-5, with 10 positions matching TRBD2. Trimming at V came to 3 bases and at J to 9 bases, leaving 16 bases not matched to a gene. Germline loops: CDR1 LGHDT, CDR2 YNNKEL (reference sequence). CDR3 length: 17 amino acids.

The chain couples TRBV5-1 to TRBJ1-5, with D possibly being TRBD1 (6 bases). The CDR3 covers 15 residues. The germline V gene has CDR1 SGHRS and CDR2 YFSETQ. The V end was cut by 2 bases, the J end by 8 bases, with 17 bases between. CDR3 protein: CASSLRGTTGEPQHF. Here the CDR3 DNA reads TGCGCCAGCAGCTTAAGAGGGACAACAGGCGAGCCCCAGCATTTT. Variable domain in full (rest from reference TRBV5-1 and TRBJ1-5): KAGVTQTPRYLIKTRGQQVTLSCSPISGHRSVSWYQQTPGQGLQFLFEYFSETQRNKGNFPGRFSGRQFSNSRSEMNVSTLELGDSALYLCASSLRGTTGEPQHFGDGTRLSIL.

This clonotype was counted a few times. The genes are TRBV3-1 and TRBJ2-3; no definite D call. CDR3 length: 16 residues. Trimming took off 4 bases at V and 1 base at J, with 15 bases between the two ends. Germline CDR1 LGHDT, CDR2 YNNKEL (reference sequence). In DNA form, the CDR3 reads TGTGCCAGCAGCCTAAGACATCCCGGAGGCACAGATACGCAGTATTTT. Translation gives CASSLRHPGGTDTQYF.

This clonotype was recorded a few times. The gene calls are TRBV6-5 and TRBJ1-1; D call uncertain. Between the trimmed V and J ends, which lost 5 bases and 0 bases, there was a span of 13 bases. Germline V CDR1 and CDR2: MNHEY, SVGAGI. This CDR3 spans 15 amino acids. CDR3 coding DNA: TGTGCCAGCAGTCGTGGACGGAACATGAACACTGAAGCTTTCTTT. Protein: CASSRGRNMNTEAFF.

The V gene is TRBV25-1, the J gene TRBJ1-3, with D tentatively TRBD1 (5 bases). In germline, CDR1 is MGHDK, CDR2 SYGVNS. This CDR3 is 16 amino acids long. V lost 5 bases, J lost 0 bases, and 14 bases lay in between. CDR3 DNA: TGTGCCAGCAGTCCCTACGGGGGTCTCTCTGGAAACACCATATATTTT. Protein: CASSPYGGLSGNTIYF.

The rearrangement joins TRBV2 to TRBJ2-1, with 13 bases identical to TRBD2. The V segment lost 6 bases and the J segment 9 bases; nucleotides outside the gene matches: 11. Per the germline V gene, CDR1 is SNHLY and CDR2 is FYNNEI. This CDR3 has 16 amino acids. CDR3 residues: CASSHTWTSGSTEQFF. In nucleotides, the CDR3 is TGTGCCAGCAGCCACACATGGACTAGCGGGAGCACTGAGCAGTTCTTC.

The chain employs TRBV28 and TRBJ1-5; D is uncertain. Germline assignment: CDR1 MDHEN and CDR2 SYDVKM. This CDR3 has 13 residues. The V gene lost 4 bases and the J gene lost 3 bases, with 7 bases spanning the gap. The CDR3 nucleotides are TGTGCCAGCAGTTCGGCAGTCAATCAGCCCCAGCATTTT. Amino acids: CASSSAVNQPQHF.

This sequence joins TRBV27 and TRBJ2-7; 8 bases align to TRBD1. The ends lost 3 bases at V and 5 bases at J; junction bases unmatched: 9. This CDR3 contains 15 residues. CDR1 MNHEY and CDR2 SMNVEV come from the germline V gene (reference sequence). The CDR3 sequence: CASSFAGQGIHEQYF. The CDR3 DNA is TGTGCCAGCAGTTTCGCCGGACAGGGCATCCACGAGCAGTACTTC.

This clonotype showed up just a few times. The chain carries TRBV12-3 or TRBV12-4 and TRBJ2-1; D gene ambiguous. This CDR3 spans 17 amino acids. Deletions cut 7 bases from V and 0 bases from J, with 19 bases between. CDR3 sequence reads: CASNPAPATNSYNEQFF. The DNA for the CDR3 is TGTGCCAGCAATCCCGCGCCCGCGACAAACTCCTACAATGAGCAGTTCTTC.

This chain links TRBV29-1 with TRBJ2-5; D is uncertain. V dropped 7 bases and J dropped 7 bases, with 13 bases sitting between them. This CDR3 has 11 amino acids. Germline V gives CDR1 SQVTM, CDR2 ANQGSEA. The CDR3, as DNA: TGCAGCGGTGGACCTGTTGGGACCCAGTACTTC. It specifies CSGGPVGTQYF.

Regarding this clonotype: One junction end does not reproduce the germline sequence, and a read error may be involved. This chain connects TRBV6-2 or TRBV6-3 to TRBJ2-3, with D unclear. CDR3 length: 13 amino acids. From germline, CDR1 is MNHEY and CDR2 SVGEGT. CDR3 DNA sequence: TGTGCCAGCGGTTACCTGGATACAGATACGCAGTATTTT. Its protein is CASGYLDTDTQYF.

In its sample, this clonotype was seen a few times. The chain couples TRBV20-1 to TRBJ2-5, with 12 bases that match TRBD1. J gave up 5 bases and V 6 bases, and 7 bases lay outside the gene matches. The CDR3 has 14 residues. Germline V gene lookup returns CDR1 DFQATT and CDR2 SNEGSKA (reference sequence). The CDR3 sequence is CSAPGTGGLETQYF. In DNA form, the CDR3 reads TGCAGTGCACCCGGGACAGGGGGCTTGGAGACCCAGTACTTC.

Here the CDR3 DNA reads TGTGCCAGCAGTTACTCGGTGGGGACTAGCTACGAGCAGTACTTC. As protein: CASSYSVGTSYEQYF. The chain carries TRBV6-2 or TRBV6-3 and TRBJ2-7, with 8 bases fitting TRBD2. Germline CDR1 is MNHEY and CDR2 is SVGEGT. The CDR3 length is 15 residues. V was pared by 0 bases and J by 3 bases, with 4 bases of the junction left unmatched.